Sequencing of this T cell receptor (beta chain) was carried out in a study of identical twins. cDNA molecules carried unique molecular identifiers, and template switching added a universal primer site. TCRdb independently ran MiXCR on the 5' RACE reads; one entry per CDR3 protein. Of 700,000 to 950,000 distinct CDR3 sequences detected, over 9% appear once; the ten largest clones hold about 1.6%. The table lists this clonotype with a few counts. The antigen remains unidentified. Whole-study findings and limits: Without tracking the same donors, conclusions rested on cross-sectional statistical analysis. Out-of-frame alpha sequences common to twins exhibited a surplus of low generation probability.

Trimming cost V 3 bases and J 4 bases; bases outside gene matches: 4. The CDR3 consists of 14 residues. From germline, CDR1 is MDHEN and CDR2 SYDVKM. The data were also submitted as part of a second study, on yellow fever vaccine responses in identical twins.

V is TRBV28 and J is TRBJ1-2, with 8 bases lining up with TRBD1. The source of this sequence is a woman in her late teens or twenties in good health. Input material: PBMCs. CDR3 residues: CASSFTGTGYGYTF. The CDR3 DNA is TGTGCCAGCAGTTTCACCGGGACAGGCTATGGCTACACCTTC.